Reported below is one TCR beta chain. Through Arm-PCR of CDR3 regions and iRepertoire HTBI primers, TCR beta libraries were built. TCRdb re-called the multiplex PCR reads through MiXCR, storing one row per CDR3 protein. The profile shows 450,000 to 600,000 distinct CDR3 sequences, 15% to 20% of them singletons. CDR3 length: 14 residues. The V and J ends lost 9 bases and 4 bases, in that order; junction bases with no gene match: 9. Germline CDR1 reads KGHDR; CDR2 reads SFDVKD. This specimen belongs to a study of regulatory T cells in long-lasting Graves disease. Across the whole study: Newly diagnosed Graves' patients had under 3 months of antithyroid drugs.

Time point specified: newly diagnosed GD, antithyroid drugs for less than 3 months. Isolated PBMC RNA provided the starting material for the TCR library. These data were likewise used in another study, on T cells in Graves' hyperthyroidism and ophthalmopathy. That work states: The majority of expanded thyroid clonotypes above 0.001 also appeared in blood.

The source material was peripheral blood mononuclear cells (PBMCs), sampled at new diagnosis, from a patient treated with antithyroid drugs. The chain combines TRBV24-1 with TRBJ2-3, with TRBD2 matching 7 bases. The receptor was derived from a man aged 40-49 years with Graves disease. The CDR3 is CATSVGGPADTQYF. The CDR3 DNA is TGTGCCACCTCCGTGGGAGGGCCGGCAGATACGCAGTATTTT.